A selection of T cell receptor beta chains follows, all from one sample in a study of T cells in Graves' hyperthyroidism and ophthalmopathy. In TCRdb, the multiplex PCR reads were re-called with MiXCR into one record per CDR3 protein. Among almost 600,000 distinct CDR3 sequences listed, 14% were seen once. Sample: blood. These receptors originate from a woman aged 30 to 39 with Graves' hyperthyroidism that later progressed to Graves' ophthalmopathy. Each CDR3 is given with its conserved first and last residue. The D gene is left open where the match is weak. Size values are once, few and many counts, or a class for expanded clones, and some rows have none.

clone_size,v_call,j_call,d_call,cdr3_aa,cdr3_nt
many,TRBV11-2,TRBJ2-2,TRBD2,CASSQPRGLADTGELFF,TGTGCCAGCAGTCAACCCCGCGGACTAGCGGACACCGGGGAGCTGTTTTTT
many,TRBV2,TRBJ1-1,TRBD1,CASSESPGQGLGTEAFF,TGTGCCAGCAGTGAGAGCCCGGGACAGGGCCTGGGGACTGAAGCTTTCTTT
-,TRBV10-3,TRBJ2-7,-,CAISEVEGDEQYF,TGTGCCATCAGTGAAGTCGAGGGCGACGAGCAGTACTTC
-,TRBV7-2,TRBJ1-5,TRBD1,CASSLDGTGNQPQHF,TGTGCCAGCAGCTTAGACGGGACAGGGAATCAGCCCCAGCATTTT
many,TRBV12-3/TRBV12-4,TRBJ2-7,TRBD2,CASSLDGRDVEGEQYF,TGTGCCAGCAGTCTGGATGGGAGGGACGTGGAGGGCGAGCAGTACTTC
many,TRBV12-3/TRBV12-4,TRBJ2-3,-,CASSLGLAAHTDTQYF,TGTGCCAGCAGCCTTGGTCTTGCGGCCCACACGGATACGCAGTATTTT
-,TRBV20-1,TRBJ1-4,-,CSARGTATNEKLFF,TGCAGTGCTAGAGGGACAGCAACTAATGAAAAACTGTTTTTT
many,TRBV2,TRBJ2-7,-,CASTGEGWAYEQYF,TGTGCCAGCACAGGGGAGGGCTGGGCCTACGAGCAGTACTTC
many,TRBV7-2,TRBJ2-2,TRBD2,CASSFASGRDTGELFF,TGTGCCAGCAGCTTCGCTAGCGGGAGGGACACCGGGGAGCTGTTTTTT
many,TRBV10-3,TRBJ2-6,TRBD1,CAITGTASISGANVLTF,TGTGCCATCACCGGGACAGCAAGTATCTCTGGGGCCAACGTCCTGACTTTC
-,TRBV19,TRBJ2-1,TRBD2,CASRQPGLGGNEQFF,TGTGCCAGTAGGCAACCGGGACTAGGGGGTAATGAGCAGTTCTTC
many,TRBV6-1,TRBJ2-1,-,CASSSPTDSSYNEQFF,TGTGCCAGCAGTTCCCCGACGGATAGCTCCTACAATGAGCAGTTCTTC
few,TRBV4-1,TRBJ2-7,-,CASSQEAGDEQYF,TGCGCCAGCAGCCAAGAGGCAGGGGACGAGCAGTACTTC
many,TRBV28,TRBJ1-4,-,CASKNNEKLFF,TGTGCCAGCAAGAATAATGAAAAACTGTTTTTT
many,TRBV29-1,TRBJ2-3,-,CSVGLQGTDTQYF,TGCAGCGTTGGACTCCAAGGGACAGATACGCAGTATTTT
many,TRBV7-2,TRBJ2-7,-,CASSHISGMSPEQYF,TGTGCCAGCAGCCACATCTCGGGTATGAGCCCCGAGCAGTACTTC
many,TRBV5-1,TRBJ1-1,-,CASSSVSDTEAFF,TGCGCCAGCAGCTCCGTCTCGGACACTGAAGCTTTCTTT
few,TRBV11-2,TRBJ2-1,TRBD1,CASRETGANEQFF,TGTGCCAGCAGGGAAACAGGGGCAAATGAGCAGTTCTTC
few,TRBV24-1,TRBJ2-2,-,CATSDNGEDTGELFF,TGTGCCACCAGTGATAATGGGGAGGACACCGGGGAGCTGTTTTTT
many,TRBV6-1,TRBJ2-3,TRBD2,CASEREPTDTQYF,TGTGCCAGTGAGCGGGAACCCACAGATACGCAGTATTTT
many,TRBV7-9,TRBJ2-1,TRBD2,CASSPGLGTSGGGNEQFF,TGTGCCAGCAGCCCAGGCCTAGGGACTAGCGGGGGGGGGAATGAGCAGTTCTTC
few,TRBV20-1,TRBJ2-7,TRBD1,CSARDTGTGGNEQYF,TGCAGTGCTAGAGATACCGGGACAGGGGGCAACGAGCAGTACTTC
-,TRBV2,TRBJ2-6,TRBD1,CASSQDLSGGNVLTF,TGCGCCAGCAGCCAAGATCTGTCAGGGGGCAACGTCCTGACTTTC
many,TRBV29-1,TRBJ1-1,-,CSVPVTPGVLNTEAFF,TGCAGCGTTCCAGTCACCCCCGGGGTATTGAACACTGAAGCTTTCTTT
many,TRBV28,TRBJ2-5,-,CASSPYGDGTQYF,TGTGCCAGCAGTCCGTACGGGGATGGGACCCAGTACTTC
many,TRBV20-1,TRBJ1-4,TRBD1,CSALTTGGAEKLFF,TGCAGTGCTCTGACGACAGGGGGCGCAGAAAAACTGTTTTTT
many,TRBV24-1,TRBJ2-1,TRBD2,CATSEGLAYNEQFF,TGTGCCACCAGTGAGGGACTAGCGTACAATGAGCAGTTCTTC
many,TRBV6-2/TRBV6-3,TRBJ1-1,-,CATSWGNTEAFF,TGTGCCACCTCGTGGGGGAACACTGAAGCTTTCTTT
many,TRBV19,TRBJ1-2,-,CASSILQGGSYGYTF,TGTGCCAGTAGTATTCTACAGGGAGGATCCTATGGCTACACCTTC
many,TRBV6-2/TRBV6-3,TRBJ2-5,-,CASSAVLETQYF,TGTGCCAGCAGTGCCGTCTTAGAGACCCAGTACTTC
many,TRBV7-2,TRBJ1-2,-,CASSLGQVYGYTF,TGTGCCAGCAGCTTAGGGCAGGTCTATGGCTACACCTTC
many,TRBV19,TRBJ2-2,-,CASSRAAEVAGELFF,TGTGCCAGTAGTCGCGCAGCGGAGGTGGCCGGGGAGCTGTTTTTT
few,TRBV7-9,TRBJ1-1,TRBD1,CASSLARQGVYTEAFF,TGTGCCAGCAGCTTAGCGAGGCAGGGGGTCTACACTGAAGCTTTCTTT
many,TRBV24-1,TRBJ2-3,TRBD1,CATSAFKTGGSTDTQYF,TGTGCCACCAGTGCTTTCAAGACAGGGGGCTCCACAGATACGCAGTATTTT
many,TRBV19,TRBJ2-5,TRBD1,CASSPTTGMETQYF,TGTGCCAGTAGTCCAACGACAGGGATGGAGACCCAGTACTTC
many,TRBV9,TRBJ1-2,-,CASSVAVSSNYGYTF,TGTGCCAGCAGCGTAGCAGTCTCCTCTAACTATGGCTACACCTTC
-,TRBV4-3,TRBJ1-6,-,CASSQVASEYNSPLHF,TGCGCCAGCAGCCAAGTGGCCAGTGAATATAATTCACCCCTCCACTTT
many,TRBV20-1,TRBJ1-1,-,CSALGGGETEAFF,TGCAGTGCCCTGGGAGGGGGGGAGACTGAAGCTTTCTTT
many,TRBV11-2,TRBJ2-5,TRBD2,CASTLGTSGETQYF,TGTGCCAGCACCCTAGGGACTAGTGGAGAGACCCAGTACTTC
many,TRBV24-1,TRBJ1-2,TRBD1,CATSDLPRGRNGYTF,TGTGCCACCAGTGATTTGCCCAGGGGGCGGAATGGCTACACCTTC
-,TRBV19,TRBJ1-1,-,CASSTARTEAFF,TGTGCCAGTAGTACAGCAAGAACTGAAGCTTTCTTT